A selection of T cell receptor beta chains follows, all from one sample in a study of shared clonotypes between healthy human individuals. Assay used: immunoSEQ multiplex PCR; TCRdb lists only in-frame clones, some missing. The sample consists of 950,000 to 1,300,000 clones, about 75% of them appearing once. The specimen was memory CD4+ T cells sorted from blood. These receptors all come from a man aged 18 to 30 in good health. Each CDR3 is given with its conserved first and last residue. The D gene is left open where the match is weak. Clone sizes are given selectively: once, few, many, or a class where the clone is expanded.

TRBJ2-5	-	-	TRBV11-3	CASSLNRQETQYF	TGTGCCAGCAGCTTAAATAGACAAGAGACCCAGTACTTC
TRBJ2-3	TRBD2	-	TRBV10-3	CAISRLAGATDTQYF	TGTGCCATCAGTCGTCTAGCGGGGGCAACAGATACGCAGTATTTT
TRBJ2-7	-	-	TRBV6-5	CASSYSSGGGNEQYF	TGTGCCAGCAGTTACTCGTCAGGGGGAGGCAACGAGCAGTACTTC
TRBJ2-1	-	-	TRBV11-2	CASSPDGARGNEQFF	TGTGCCAGCAGCCCAGACGGGGCTCGGGGCAATGAGCAGTTCTTC
TRBJ1-1	-	-	TRBV7-2	CASSLGTANTEAFF	TGTGCCAGCAGCTTAGGGACAGCGAACACTGAAGCTTTCTTT
TRBJ1-4	-	-	TRBV15	CATSRDRVGKLFF	TGTGCCACCAGCAGAGATAGAGTGGGAAAACTGTTTTTT
TRBJ1-1	-	-	TRBV29-1	CSVASNTEAFF	TGCAGCGTTGCCAGTAACACTGAAGCTTTCTTT
TRBJ2-1	TRBD2	once	TRBV7-3	CASSPGLAGYNEQFF	TGTGCCAGCAGCCCTGGACTAGCGGGATACAATGAGCAGTTCTTC
TRBJ2-1	TRBD2	-	TRBV6-5	CASRRIAGGVNEQFF	TGTGCCAGCAGGAGGATAGCGGGGGGAGTAAATGAGCAGTTCTTC
TRBJ2-6	-	-	TRBV19	CASSEKGGVLTF	TGTGCCAGTAGTGAGAAGGGGGGCGTCCTGACTTTC
TRBJ2-7	TRBD2	-	TRBV28	CASRAGYPYEQYF	TGTGCCAGCAGAGCGGGGTACCCCTACGAGCAGTACTTC
TRBJ1-3	-	-	TRBV10-1	CASSENLSGNTIYF	TGCGCCAGCAGTGAAAACCTCTCTGGAAACACCATATATTTT
TRBJ1-5	-	-	TRBV9	CASSVQGLEAEPQHF	TGTGCCAGCAGCGTCCAGGGTCTGGAGGCTGAGCCCCAGCATTTT
TRBJ2-3	-	-	TRBV10-3	CATKDSYTQYF	TGTGCCACCAAGGACAGTTATACGCAGTATTTT
TRBJ1-4	-	-	TRBV11-2	CASSVEVGSKLFF	TGTGCCAGCAGCGTAGAAGTGGGCAGTAAACTGTTTTTT
TRBJ2-4	TRBD1	-	TRBV6-5	CASSAPGQGKNIQYF	TGTGCCAGCAGTGCGCCGGGACAGGGTAAAAACATTCAGTACTTC
TRBJ2-1	-	-	TRBV5-4	CASSLGRTSNSYNEQFF	TGTGCCAGCAGCTTGGGTCGCACGAGTAACTCCTACAATGAGCAGTTCTTC
TRBJ2-2	-	-	TRBV6-4	CASADRRNTGELFF	TGTGCCAGCGCTGACAGGAGAAACACCGGGGAGCTGTTTTTT
TRBJ1-6	-	-	TRBV2	CASSQSYNSPLHF	TGTGCCAGCAGTCAATCCTATAATTCACCCCTCCACTTT
TRBJ2-7	TRBD1	-	TRBV28	CASSPGTGAAYEQYF	TGTGCCAGCAGTCCCGGGACAGGGGCCGCCTACGAGCAGTACTTC
TRBJ2-2	-	-	TRBV6-1	CASTLDGTGELFF	TGTGCCAGCACCCTGGACGGGACCGGGGAGCTGTTTTTT
TRBJ1-1	-	-	TRBV9	CASSGGALNTEAFF	TGTGCCAGCAGCGGTGGGGCGCTGAACACTGAAGCTTTCTTT
TRBJ1-6	-	-	TRBV5-1	CASSLAGVRHNSPLHF	TGCGCCAGCAGCTTGGCCGGGGTCCGCCATAATTCACCCCTCCACTTT
TRBJ1-3	-	-	TRBV28	CASSFSGVRGNTIYF	TGTGCCAGCAGTTTTTCAGGTGTGCGTGGAAACACCATATATTTT
TRBJ2-1	TRBD2	-	TRBV4-1	CASSQGLAGGSYNEQFF	TGCGCCAGCAGCCAAGGACTAGCGGGGGGGTCCTACAATGAGCAGTTCTTC
TRBJ1-5	TRBD1	-	TRBV11-3	CASSTINGETGADQPQHF	TGTGCCAGCAGCACAATCAATGGGGAGACAGGGGCCGATCAGCCCCAGCATTTT
TRBJ2-7	-	-	TRBV2	CASSEREASYEQYF	TGTGCCAGCAGTGAGAGGGAGGCGTCCTACGAGCAGTACTTC